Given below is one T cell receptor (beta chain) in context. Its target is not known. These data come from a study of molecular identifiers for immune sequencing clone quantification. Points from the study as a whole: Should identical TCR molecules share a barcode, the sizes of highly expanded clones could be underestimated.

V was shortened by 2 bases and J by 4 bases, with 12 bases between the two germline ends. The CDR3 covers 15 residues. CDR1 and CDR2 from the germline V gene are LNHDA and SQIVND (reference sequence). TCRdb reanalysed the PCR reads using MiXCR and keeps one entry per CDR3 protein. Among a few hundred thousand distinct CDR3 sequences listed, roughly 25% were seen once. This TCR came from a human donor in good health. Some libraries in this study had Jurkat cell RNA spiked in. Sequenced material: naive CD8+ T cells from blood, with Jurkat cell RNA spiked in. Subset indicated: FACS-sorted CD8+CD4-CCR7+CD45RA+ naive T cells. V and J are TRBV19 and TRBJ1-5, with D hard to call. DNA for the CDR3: TGTGCCAGTAGTATAATGCAGGCAGAGAATCAGCCCCAGCATTTT. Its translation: CASSIMQAENQPQHF.